Sequencing of this TCR beta chain was carried out in a study of neoadjuvant anti-PD-1 for oral cavity cancer. Comment on this clone: Its target is unknown.

Germline lookup yields CDR1 LNHNV and CDR2 YYDKDF (reference sequence). The ends lost 1 base at V and 4 bases at J; junction bases unmatched: 9. The CDR3 consists of 18 residues. Time point reported: after neoadjuvant nivolumab, at surgical resection. Patients had newly diagnosed, untreated stage II-IVA oral cavity squamous cell carcinoma. Cohort: HPV-negative, locally advanced oral cavity squamous cell carcinoma patients. Repertoires were generated with immunoSEQ multiplex PCR, while TCRdb's copy carries only in-frame clones and drops some. The sample consists of approximately 5,000 clones, 55% of them appearing once. Regarding the study as a whole: Higher pretreatment Treg/Th17 ratios tracked higher pretreatment blood clonality.

The chain recombines TRBV15 with TRBJ2-3; 12 bases match TRBD2. Sequenced material: tumor tissue, taken after nivolumab (anti-PD-1) treatment. The receptor comes from a person aged 35-80 years with oral cavity squamous cell carcinoma. CDR3 protein: CATSRGELAGGHADTQYF. CDR3 bases: TGTGCCACCAGCAGAGGTGAACTAGCGGGGGGTCATGCAGATACGCAGTATTTT.